These 2 T cell receptor beta chains originate from one sample sequenced in a study of shared clonotypes between healthy human individuals (dated by TCRdb to the early 2020s). The method behind the library was the immunoSEQ multiplex PCR assay. Imported from immuneACCESS, the table was reduced by TCRdb to in-frame sequences with V and J called. These copies leave out some clones; in studies compared against another copy, an unresolved V gene accounts for under half, and the cause of the remainder is not known. The sample table lists around 2,000,000 clones, about 95% of them with a count of one. The ten largest clones add up to approximately 1% of the sample. For the CD8 naive samples, CD45RO-negative cells were positively selected for CCR7, yielding a CD45RA+CCR7+ population from which TemRA cells were excluded. Sequencing input: naive CD8+ T cells sorted from blood. The intended sense of this specimen's cell subset or site label: CD45RA+CCR7+. All receptors derive from a man between 18 and 29 years old in good health.

V and J are TRBV9 and TRBJ2-3; TRBD2 is a possible D gene (6 bases). The germline V gene has CDR1 SGDLS and CDR2 YYNGEE. The CDR3 consists of 16 residues. V was trimmed by 0 bases and J by 3 bases, leaving 14 bases between them. Here the CDR3 reads CASSVDSGLSTDTQYF. In DNA, the CDR3 is TGTGCCAGCAGCGTAGACAGCGGGCTAAGTACAGATACGCAGTATTTT.

The rearrangement joins TRBV27 to TRBJ1-6, with 7 bases identical to TRBD1. Per the germline V gene, CDR1 is MNHEY and CDR2 is SMNVEV (reference sequence). V shed 3 bases and J 7 bases; nucleotides not matched to a gene: 12. This CDR3 region has 17 residues. The CDR3 sequence is CASSFLPQGVNNSPLHF. The CDR3 coding sequence is TGTGCCAGCAGTTTCTTGCCTCAGGGGGTGAACAATTCACCCCTCCACTTT.